Detailed here is one T cell receptor beta chain. Using immunoSEQ multiplex PCR, the repertoire was profiled, and TCRdb retains in-frame clones only, with some absent. The sample gives 40,000 to 55,000 clones, about 88% of which show up once; roughly 2.5% is in the top ten. The sample is drawn from a study of blood T cell repertoires in COVID-19. Study information: There were acute and convalescent COVID-19 samples, and they came from the United States, Italy and Spain.

Germline CDR1 and CDR2: MDHEN and SYDVKM. CDR3 size: 14 residues. Trimming removed 7 bases from V and 5 bases from J; junction bases left unmatched: 5. The specimen was peripheral blood. The chain has TRBV28 and TRBJ2-3, with 11 positions matching TRBD1. The TCR sequence derives from a man aged 50-60 years with acute or convalescent COVID-19. CDR3 amino acids: CASIRTGGLDTQYF. For the CDR3, the DNA is TGTGCCAGCATAAGGACAGGGGGCTTAGATACGCAGTATTTT.